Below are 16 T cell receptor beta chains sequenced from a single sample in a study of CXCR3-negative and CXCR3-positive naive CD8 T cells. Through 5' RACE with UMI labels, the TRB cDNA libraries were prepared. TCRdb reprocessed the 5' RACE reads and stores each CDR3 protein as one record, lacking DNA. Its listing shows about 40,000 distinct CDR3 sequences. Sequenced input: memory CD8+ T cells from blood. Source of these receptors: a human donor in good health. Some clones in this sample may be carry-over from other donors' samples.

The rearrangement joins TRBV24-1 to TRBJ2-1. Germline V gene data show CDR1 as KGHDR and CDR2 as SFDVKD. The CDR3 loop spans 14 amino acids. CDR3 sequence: CATSDLYRYNEQFF.

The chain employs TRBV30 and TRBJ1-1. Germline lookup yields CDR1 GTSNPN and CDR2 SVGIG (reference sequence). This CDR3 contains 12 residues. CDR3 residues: CAWNGLDTEAFF.

CDR3: CASSLFRQGSNQPQHF. The chain recombines TRBV28 with TRBJ1-5; TCRdb returns TRBD1, unconfirmable since there is no DNA. Germline V gene sequence: CDR1 MDHEN, CDR2 SYDVKM. The CDR3 has 16 amino acids.

This CDR3 is CASTLPFLYGYTF. J is TRBJ1-2 and V is TRBV21-1. TRBV21-1 is labeled a pseudogene. CDR3 size: 13 residues.

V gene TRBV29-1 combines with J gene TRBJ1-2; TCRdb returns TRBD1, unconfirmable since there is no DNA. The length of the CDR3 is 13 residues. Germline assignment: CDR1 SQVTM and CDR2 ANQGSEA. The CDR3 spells CSVATGADYGYTF.

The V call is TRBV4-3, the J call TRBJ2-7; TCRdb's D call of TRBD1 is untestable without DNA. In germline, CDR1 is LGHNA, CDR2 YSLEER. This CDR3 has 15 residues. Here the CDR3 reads CASSQEYRANYEQYF.

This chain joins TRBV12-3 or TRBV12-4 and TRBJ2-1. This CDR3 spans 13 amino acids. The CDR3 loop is CASSFGVDSEKFF.

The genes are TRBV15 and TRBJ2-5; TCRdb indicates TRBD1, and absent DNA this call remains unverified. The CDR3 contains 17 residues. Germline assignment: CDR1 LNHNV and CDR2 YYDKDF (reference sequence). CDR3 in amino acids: CATSRDSDIGTETTQYF.

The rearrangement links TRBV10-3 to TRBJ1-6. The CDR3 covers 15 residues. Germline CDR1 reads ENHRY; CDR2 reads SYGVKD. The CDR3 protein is CAISESSQLGSPLHF.

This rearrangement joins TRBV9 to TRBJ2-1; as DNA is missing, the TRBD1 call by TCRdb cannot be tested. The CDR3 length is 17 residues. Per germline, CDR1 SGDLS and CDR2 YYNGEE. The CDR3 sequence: CASSVPGNLRGYNEQFF.

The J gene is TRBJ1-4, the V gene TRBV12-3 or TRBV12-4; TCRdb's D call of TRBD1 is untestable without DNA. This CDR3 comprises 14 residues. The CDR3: CASSHLGGNEKLFF.

The CDR3 region is CASSPGRPETQYF. The genes are TRBV5-4 and TRBJ2-5. The CDR3 is made up of 13 amino acids. Germline lookup yields CDR1 SGHNT and CDR2 YYREEE (reference sequence). Using reference TRBV5-4 and TRBJ2-5 for the parts outside the CDR3, the full variable domain is ETGVTQSPTHLIKTRGQQVTLRCSSQSGHNTVSWYQQALGQGPQFIFQYYREEENGRGNFPPRFSGLQFPNYSSELNVNALELDDSALYLCASSPGRPETQYFGPGTRLLVL.

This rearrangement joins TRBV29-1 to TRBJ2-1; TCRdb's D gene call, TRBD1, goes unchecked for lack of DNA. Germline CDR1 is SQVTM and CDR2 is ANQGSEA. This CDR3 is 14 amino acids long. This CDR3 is CSVTPGGPYNEQFF.

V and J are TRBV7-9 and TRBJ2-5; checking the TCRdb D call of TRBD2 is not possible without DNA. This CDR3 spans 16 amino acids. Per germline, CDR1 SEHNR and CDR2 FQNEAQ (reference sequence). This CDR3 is CASSSITGRGRETQYF.

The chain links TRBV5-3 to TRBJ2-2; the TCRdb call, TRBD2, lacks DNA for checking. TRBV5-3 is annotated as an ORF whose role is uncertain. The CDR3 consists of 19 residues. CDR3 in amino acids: CARSLFSPSGGPSTGELFF.

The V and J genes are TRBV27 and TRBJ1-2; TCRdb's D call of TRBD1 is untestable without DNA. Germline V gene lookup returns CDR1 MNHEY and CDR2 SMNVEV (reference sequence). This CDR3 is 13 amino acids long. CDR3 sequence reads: CASSPGTGGGYTF.